This T cell receptor (beta chain) was found in a study of blood T cells in healthy people across ages. This clonotype was counted between two and nine times. Looked up from germline, CDR1 is MNHNY and CDR2 is SVGAGI (reference sequence). The V gene lost 4 bases and the J gene lost 5 bases, with 8 bases spanning the gap. The CDR3 consists of 12 residues. The second PCR ran about 6 to 12 cycles with a sample-barcoded 5' primer and J-beta primers. Via MiXCR, TCRdb re-called the 5' RACE reads, giving one row per CDR3 protein. The sample yields 2 million or so distinct CDR3 sequences, just under 50% seen once.

The sequence derives from a woman in her 40s in good health. The chain has TRBV6-6 and TRBJ1-1; tentatively, D is TRBD1 (5 bases). The sequencing input was blood. This chain's CDR3 is CASSLGHTEAFF. CDR3 DNA: TGTGCCAGCAGTTTAGGACATACTGAAGCTTTCTTT.